The 3 T cell receptor beta chains below come from one sample, sequenced in a study of blood T cells in healthy people across ages. Then a second PCR, running roughly 7 to 11 cycles, was carried out with a sample-barcoded 5' primer and a J-beta primer mix. TCRdb passed the 5' RACE reads through MiXCR, listing each CDR3 protein once. The sample holds about 800,000 distinct CDR3 sequences, roughly 60% seen once. Sequencing input: blood. All receptors derive from a man aged 25 to 40 in good health.

A few counts support this clonotype. The rearrangement links TRBV7-4 to TRBJ2-4; 12 positions match TRBD2. The CDR3 contains 16 residues. The germline V gene encodes CDR1 SGHVT and CDR2 SQSDAQ. V was clipped by 2 bases and J by 7 bases; unmatched bases: 6. The CDR3 spells CASSLTRTSGVNIQYF. Here the CDR3 DNA reads TGTGCCAGCAGCTTAACGAGGACTAGCGGGGTGAACATTCAGTACTTC.

This chain joins TRBV5-5 and TRBJ2-4; 9 bases are shared with TRBD1. The better agreement between TRBJ2-7 and the DNA end casts doubt on the J call. This CDR3 spans 17 amino acids. The germline CDR1 and CDR2 sequences are SGHKS and YYEKEE (reference sequence). CDR3 sequence (DNA): TGTGCCAGCAGCAATTCATTACTGGGACAGGGATTTTCCGAGCAGTACTTC. It yields the protein CASSNSLLGQGFSEQYF.

The chain recombines TRBV2 with TRBJ2-4, with D perhaps matching TRBD1 or TRBD2 (6 bases each). This CDR3 contains 15 residues. The V end was cut by 6 bases, the J end by 4 bases, with 16 bases between. Germline assignment: CDR1 SNHLY and CDR2 FYNNEI. CDR3 in DNA: TGTGCCAGCAGAGAATTCGGGGGCGCGAAAAACATTCAGTACTTC. It codes for CASREFGGAKNIQYF.